This T cell receptor (beta chain) was profiled in a study of blood T cell repertoires in COVID-19. CDR3 length equals 14 residues. V was clipped by 5 bases and J by 3 bases, with 14 bases between them. CDR1 is MNHEY and CDR2 is SMNVEV in the germline V gene (reference sequence). Participants were aged roughly 18 to 95 years, lived in roughly 25 US areas, and enrolled virtually. The repertoire was sequenced with immunoSEQ multiplex PCR; TCRdb's copy has only in-frame clones and lacks some. The repertoire holds about 270,000 clones, with around 88% as singletons. The sequenced sample consisted of PBMCs or T cells enriched from blood (not recorded which). V is TRBV27 and J is TRBJ2-7; D ambiguous. This TCR was sampled from a woman between 35 and 50 years old with acute COVID-19. CDR3 in DNA: TGTGCCAGCAGTCGAAGTCTCACAATCTACGAGCAGTACTTC. It specifies CASSRSLTIYEQYF.